The source of this TCR beta chain is a study of identical twins. General study points: Beta out-of-frame sequences showed weaker excess sharing between twins. Where out-of-frame alpha sequences were twin-shared, they showed excess low generation probability.

This clonotype was observed at least ten times. Its antigen remains unknown. Unique molecular identifiers were present on the cDNA, which also gained a universal primer site by template switching. TCRdb used MiXCR to reprocess the 5' RACE reads, holding one entry per CDR3 protein. Of approximately 630,000 distinct CDR3 sequences in the sample, under 8.5% were seen once. All donors were healthy, and all were Caucasian. This sample was also put to use in a study of yellow fever vaccine responses in identical twins.

This TCR was recovered from a woman aged 18-35 years in good health. Sequencing was performed on PBMCs.

The CDR3 reads CASSVERTSPLHF. The DNA of the CDR3 is TGTGCCAGCAGCGTAGAGCGAACTTCACCCCTCCACTTT. The rearrangement uses TRBV9 and TRBJ1-6; D is ambiguous. This CDR3 has 13 residues. Germline V gene sequence: CDR1 SGDLS, CDR2 YYNGEE. Trimming removed 0 bases from V and 9 bases from J, with 7 bases in between.